This TCR beta chain emerged from a study of T cell responses to AZD1222 COVID-19 vaccine. Overall study results and limits: Repertoires were collected only later (after the peak T cell response had occurred).

Clones were sequenced by immunoSEQ multiplex PCR, and TCRdb holds only the in-frame ones, with some missing. This sample has roughly 100,000 clones, with 89% found just once. The CDR3 spans 14 residues. CDR1 and CDR2 from the germline V gene are SEHNR and FQNEAQ (reference sequence). V shed 5 bases and J shed 7 bases, with 18 bases lying between them. The table lists this clone with a few counts. What it binds is not known. The TCR was taken from an adult who received the AZD1222 COVID-19 vaccine. The chain joins TRBV7-9 to TRBJ2-7, with D tentatively TRBD2 (5 bases). The input for sequencing was peripheral blood, taken 28 days after the second AZD1222 dose. CDR3 nucleotide sequence: TGTGCCAGCAGCCCCTGGACCGGGATAAATGAGCAGTACTTC. Residues: CASSPWTGINEQYF.